This TCR beta chain comes out of a study of identical twins. Study outcomes and limitations: Twins shared out-of-frame alpha sequences with excess low generation probability.

TCRdb ran MiXCR on the 5' RACE reads and lists one entry per CDR3 protein. Of some 1,700,000 distinct CDR3 sequences listed, under 35% are singletons. Notes on this clonotype: Antigen unknown. At one end the junction does not follow the germline gene, possibly because of a read error.

The CDR3 runs to 15 residues. Germline V gene lookup returns CDR1 MDHEN and CDR2 SYDVKM. This receptor was taken from a newborn girl in good health. Sequencing used cord blood. This sequence joins TRBV28 and TRBJ2-7; the D is unclear. The J call may be wrong; the DNA end is better matched by TRBJ2-4. The CDR3 region has the DNA TGTGCCAGCAGTGAGTGGACCCCCACCAAAACCATTCAGTACTTC. Its translation: CASSEWTPTKTIQYF.